Shown below are 9 T cell receptor beta chains from a single sample sequenced in a study of cytomegalovirus exposure and HLA in healthy donors. With 60 Vbeta and 13 Jbeta primers, the PCR was carried out. Measured with immunoSEQ multiplex PCR; TCRdb has only the in-frame clones, and not every one. Of 65,000 to 95,000 clones in the sample, 78% were seen once. The sequenced material came from PBMCs. These receptor sequences come from a male donor in good health and CMV-seropositive.

This chain connects TRBV11-2 to TRBJ1-2; D may be TRBD1 (5 bases). V was clipped by 6 bases and J by 4 bases, with 15 bases between them. Per germline, CDR1 SGHAT and CDR2 FQNNGV. CDR3 size: 14 residues. The DNA of the CDR3 is TGTGCCAGCAGTCCTATTCGACAGAGCTATGGCTACACCTTC. Translated: CASSPIRQSYGYTF.

This clone appeared a few times. This rearrangement joins TRBV19 to TRBJ1-2, with 8 bases identical to TRBD1. Germline-derived CDR1 and CDR2 are LNHDA and SQIVND (reference sequence). J gave up 5 bases and V 5 bases, and 10 bases lay outside the gene matches. This CDR3 spans 15 amino acids. CDR3 DNA sequence: TGTGCCAGTAGTTTCGGACAGGGCTACCCGTATGGCTACACCTTC. Its protein is CASSFGQGYPYGYTF.

The chain links TRBV5-6 to TRBJ1-5; D perhaps matches TRBD1 (6 bases). The CDR3 is 15 residues long. Germline CDR1 and CDR2: SGHDT and YYEEEE. Trimming took off 4 bases at V and 0 bases at J, with 11 bases between the two ends. In DNA form, the CDR3 reads TGTGCCAGCAGCCTCACAGGGTATAGCAATCAGCCCCAGCATTTT. It codes for CASSLTGYSNQPQHF.

This clone has a single count. As DNA, the CDR3 is TGTGCCACCAGCAGAGCGGACAGCTATTTCCAAGAGACCCAGTACTTC. Its protein is CATSRADSYFQETQYF. The V gene is TRBV15, the J gene TRBJ2-5; possibly TRBD1 for D (6 bases). There are 16 residues in the CDR3. Trimming took off 1 base at V and 1 base at J, with 13 bases between the two ends. The germline gives CDR1 LNHNV, CDR2 YYDKDF (reference sequence). Based on the CDR3 plus reference TRBV15 and TRBJ2-5, the full variable domain is DAMVIQNPRYQVTQFGKPVTLSCSQTLNHNVMYWYQQKSSQAPKLLFHYYDKDFNNEADTPDNFQSRRPNTSFCFLDIRSPGLGDTAMYLCATSRADSYFQETQYFGPGTRLLVL.

The J gene is TRBJ1-5, the V gene TRBV2; the D gene is possibly TRBD1 (5 bases). The CDR3 extends over 16 amino acids. Germline CDR1 SNHLY, CDR2 FYNNEI. The V gene lost 4 bases and the J gene lost 11 bases, with 24 bases spanning the gap. In nucleotides, the CDR3 is TGTGCCAGCAGTGGCCGGAAAGGCCGACGGATAGGGGCCCAGCATTTT. It yields the protein CASSGRKGRRIGAQHF.

This chain uses TRBV7-2 with TRBJ2-5; D unresolved. The germline V and J ends were trimmed by 1 base and 2 bases, with 8 bases remaining between them. In germline, CDR1 is SGHTA, CDR2 FQGNSA. The CDR3 has 14 residues. The CDR3, as DNA: TGTGCCAGCAGCTTAGGTCTTATACAAGAGACCCAGTACTTC. Residues: CASSLGLIQETQYF.

CDR3 bases: TGTGCCAGCAGCCAAGTCGGCGGGGCTGGATTCGAAAAACTGTTTTTT. This codes for CASSQVGGAGFEKLFF. The rearrangement links TRBV14 to TRBJ1-4, with TRBD1 as a possible D gene (5 bases). Trimming took off 1 base at V and 8 bases at J, with 17 bases between the two ends. Germline lookup yields CDR1 SGHDN and CDR2 FVKESK. CDR3 length: 16 residues.

The V call is TRBV5-4, the J call TRBJ2-4; TRBD2 aligns across 8 bases. The trim removed 4 bases at V and 6 bases at J, leaving 3 bases unmatched. There are 13 residues in the CDR3. The germline V gene encodes CDR1 SGHNT and CDR2 YYREEE (reference sequence). For the CDR3, the DNA is TGTGCCAGCAGCCTGGCGGGGGGAAACATTCAGTACTTC. Its translation is CASSLAGGNIQYF.

This clone has more than one count but fewer than ten. The chain couples TRBV7-9 to TRBJ2-7, with a weak D call TRBD2 (6 bases). Germline V gives CDR1 SEHNR, CDR2 FQNEAQ (reference sequence). The V end lost 5 bases, the J end lost 0 bases, and 14 bases lay between the germline ends. The CDR3 extends over 15 amino acids. The CDR3 sequence: CASSAVGGASYEQYF. CDR3 nucleotide sequence: TGTGCCAGCAGCGCCGTTGGAGGGGCCTCCTACGAGCAGTACTTC.